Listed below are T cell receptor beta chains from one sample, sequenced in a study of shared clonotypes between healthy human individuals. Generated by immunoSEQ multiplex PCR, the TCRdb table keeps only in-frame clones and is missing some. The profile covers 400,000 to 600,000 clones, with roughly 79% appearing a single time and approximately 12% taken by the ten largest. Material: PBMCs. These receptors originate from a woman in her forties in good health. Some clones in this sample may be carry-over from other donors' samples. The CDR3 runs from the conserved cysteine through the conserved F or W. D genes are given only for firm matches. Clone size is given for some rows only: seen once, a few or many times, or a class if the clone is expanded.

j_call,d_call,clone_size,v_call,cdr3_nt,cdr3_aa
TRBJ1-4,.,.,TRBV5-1,TGCGCCAGCAGCGCGGCAACCCGGCGGGAAAAACTGTTTTTT,CASSAATRREKLFF
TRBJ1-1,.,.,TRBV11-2,TGTGCCAGCAGCCCCCGCCGGACAGCTGAAGCTTTCTTT,CASSPRRTAEAFF
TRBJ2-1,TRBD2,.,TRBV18,TGTGCCAGCTCACCTTCTAGCGGGGATCACAATGAGCAGTTCTTC,CASSPSSGDHNEQFF
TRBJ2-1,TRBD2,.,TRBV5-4,TGTGCCAGCAGCCCTACTAGCGGGAGTTTCTATGAGCAGTTCTTC,CASSPTSGSFYEQFF
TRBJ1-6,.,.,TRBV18,TGTGCCAGCTCATCTCAGGCTTTCTCCTATAATTCACCCCTCCACTTT,CASSSQAFSYNSPLHF
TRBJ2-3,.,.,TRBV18,TGTGCCAGCTCACCATGGACAGCAAGCACAGATACGCAGTATTTT,CASSPWTASTDTQYF
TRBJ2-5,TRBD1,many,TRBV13,TGTGCCAGCAGCTTAATCGGGACAGCCCAGTACTTC,CASSLIGTAQYF
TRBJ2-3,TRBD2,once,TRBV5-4,TGTGCCAGCAGCTCCAGACTAGCGGGAGGCACAGATACGCAGTATTTT,CASSSRLAGGTDTQYF
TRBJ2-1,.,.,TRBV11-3,TGTGCCAGCAGCTTAGGGAGGGTTTCGGGTGAGCAGTTCTTC,CASSLGRVSGEQFF
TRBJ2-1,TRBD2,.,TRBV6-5,TGTGCCAGCAGCACCGGGACTAGCGGGAGAAATGAGCAGTTCTTC,CASSTGTSGRNEQFF
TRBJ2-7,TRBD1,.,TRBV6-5,TGTGCCAGCAGTAAACAGGGACAGGGATATTCGTATTGGTACTTC,CASSKQGQGYSYWYF
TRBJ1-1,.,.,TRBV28,TGTGCCACCGGGGTGATCATGAACACTGAAGCTTTCTTT,CATGVIMNTEAFF
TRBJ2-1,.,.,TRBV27,TGTGCCAGCAGTTCCCGAGAGGCCCCAGGGCGGGAGCAGTTCTTC,CASSSREAPGREQFF
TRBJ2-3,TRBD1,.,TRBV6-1,TGTGCCAGCAGTGAAACCCCGGGACAGGGGTCAGATACGCAGTATTTT,CASSETPGQGSDTQYF
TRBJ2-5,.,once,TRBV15,TGTGCCACCAGCAGAGCTGGACGACTCCAAGAGACCCAGTACTTC,CATSRAGRLQETQYF
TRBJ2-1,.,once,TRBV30,TGTGCCTGGTCAGGAGTCAATGAGCAGTTCTTC,CAWSGVNEQFF
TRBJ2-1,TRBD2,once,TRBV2,TGTGCCAGCCCCCGTACTAGCGGGCCCTACAATGAGCAGTTCTTC,CASPRTSGPYNEQFF
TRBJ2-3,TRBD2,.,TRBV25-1,TGTGCCAGCAGTGAATCCCCAACCCTAGCGGGAGTGGGAGATACGCAGTATTTT,CASSESPTLAGVGDTQYF
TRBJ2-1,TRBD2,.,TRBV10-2,TGCGCCAGCAGTATACTAGCGGGAGTATACAATGAGCAGTTCTTC,CASSILAGVYNEQFF
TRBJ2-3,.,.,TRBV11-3,TGTGCCAGCAGCTTACCCCAAGCGGATTACACAGATACGCAGTATTTT,CASSLPQADYTDTQYF
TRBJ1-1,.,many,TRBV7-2,TGTGCCAGCAGCTTAGGACCACAGGTGAACGCTGAAGCTTTCTTT,CASSLGPQVNAEAFF
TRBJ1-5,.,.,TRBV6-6,TGTGCCAGCACCCCTCTCCAGGGGTTTGGCAATCAGCCCCAGCATTTT,CASTPLQGFGNQPQHF
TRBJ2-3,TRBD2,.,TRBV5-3,TGTGCCAGAAGGCGGACTAGCGGCCACCCCACAGATACGCAGTATTTT,CARRRTSGHPTDTQYF
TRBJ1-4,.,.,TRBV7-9,TGTGCCAGCAGTTTTGAGGGCCCGGCATATGAAAAACTGTTTTTT,CASSFEGPAYEKLFF
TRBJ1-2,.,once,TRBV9,TGTGCCAGTACCAGGCAGGCAGGGGTTGACTATGGCTACACCTTC,CASTRQAGVDYGYTF
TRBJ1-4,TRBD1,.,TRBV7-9,TGTGCCAGCAGCTCTCCGGGACAGGGACTCTTTAATGAAAAACTGTTTTTT,CASSSPGQGLFNEKLFF
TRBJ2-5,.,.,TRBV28,TGTGCCAGCAGTTTTGGGGCACTAGCAAGCTCTGGGGTGACCCAGTACTTC,CASSFGALASSGVTQYF
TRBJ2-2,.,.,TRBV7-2,TGTGCCAGCAGCTTACAGACTCTTGGCACCGGGGAGCTGTTTTTT,CASSLQTLGTGELFF
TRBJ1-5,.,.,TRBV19,TGTGCCAGTAGAAATCAGGACATAGGCAATCAGCCCCAGCATTTT,CASRNQDIGNQPQHF
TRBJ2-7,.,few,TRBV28,TGTGCCAGCAGAAGAGACTACGAGCAGTACTTC,CASRRDYEQYF
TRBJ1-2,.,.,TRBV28,TGTGCCAGCAGTTCTACGGGGACCTGGGGTGGCTACACCTTC,CASSSTGTWGGYTF
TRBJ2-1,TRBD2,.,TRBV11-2,TGTGCCAGCAGCTCAATAGCGGGAGCCTACAATGAGCAGTTCTTC,CASSSIAGAYNEQFF
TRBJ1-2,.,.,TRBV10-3,TGTGCCATCGGGACCTATGGCTACACCTTC,CAIGTYGYTF
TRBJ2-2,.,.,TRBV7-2,TGTGCCAGCAGCTTATTAGGCACCGGGGAGCTGTTTTTT,CASSLLGTGELFF
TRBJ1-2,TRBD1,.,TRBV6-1,TGTGCCAGCAGTGGGGACAGGCGGACATTGGACTATGGCTACACCTTC,CASSGDRRTLDYGYTF
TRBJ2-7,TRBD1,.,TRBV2,TGTGCCAGCAGTCCCATCCCGGGACAGCCTTACGAGCAGTACTTC,CASSPIPGQPYEQYF
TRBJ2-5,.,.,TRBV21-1,TGTGCCAGCAACACAGCGGGAGAAGGCTTAGAGACCCAGTACTTC,CASNTAGEGLETQYF
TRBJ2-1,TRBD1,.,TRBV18,TGTGCCAGCTCACCCCCCTTCACGCCAGGGGGCCTTAGAGCGGAGGGCTACAATGAGCAGTTCTTC,CASSPPFTPGGLRAEGYNEQFF
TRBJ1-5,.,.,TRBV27,TGTGCCAGCAGTTTAGGGGGGTTTGGCAATCAGCCCCAGCATTTT,CASSLGGFGNQPQHF
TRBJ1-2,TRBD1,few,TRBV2,TGTGCCAGCAGTCCCGGGACAGGTCCTCTGGGGGGCTACACCTTC,CASSPGTGPLGGYTF
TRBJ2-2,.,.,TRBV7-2,TGTGCCAGCAGCTTAGCGCGGGTCACCGGGGAGCTGTTTTTT,CASSLARVTGELFF
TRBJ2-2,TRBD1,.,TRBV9,TGTGCCAGCAGTCAGACAGGGGGTACTGCCGGGGAGCTGTTTTTT,CASSQTGGTAGELFF
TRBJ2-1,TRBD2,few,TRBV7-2,TGTGCCAGCGGGTTCCCAGCTAGCGGTTTCAATGAGCAGTTCTTC,CASGFPASGFNEQFF
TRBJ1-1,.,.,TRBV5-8,TGTGCCAGCACCCTTTCTCGGGTGGGTGAAGCTTTCTTT,CASTLSRVGEAFF
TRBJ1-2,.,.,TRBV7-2,TGTGCCAGCAGCTTAGAGTGGTTCTTGGGCTACACCTTC,CASSLEWFLGYTF